This record covers a single T cell receptor beta chain. TCRdb reanalysed the 5' RACE reads using MiXCR and keeps one entry per CDR3 protein. This table holds some 300,000 distinct CDR3 sequences, roughly 8.6% found once. These data belong to a study of T cells after yellow fever vaccination. CDR1 and CDR2 from the germline V gene are MNHEY and SVGAGI. Trimming cost V 2 bases and J 4 bases, with 12 bases left between them. The CDR3 runs to 15 residues. The J gene is TRBJ1-5, the V gene TRBV6-5, with a possible D match to TRBD1 (5 bases). Specimen: PBMCs, collected roughly seven weeks after the first yellow fever vaccination. The clonotype originates from a man aged 18 to 35 who received the YFV17D yellow fever vaccine. The CDR3 DNA follows: TGTGCCAGCAGTTACCCCCGGAGGGGAAATCAGCCCCAGCATTTT. It specifies CASSYPRRGNQPQHF.